The TCR beta chain described here comes from a study of T cell clonotyping in hematopoietic cell transplantation. V lost 3 bases and J lost 4; bases outside the gene matches: 4. CDR1 and CDR2 (germline): KGHSH, LQKENI. This CDR3 comprises 15 residues. This clone showed up just once. Its antigen is undetermined. Measured with immunoSEQ multiplex PCR; TCRdb has only the in-frame clones, and not every one. The sample consists of about 27,000 clones, 90% to 96% of them appearing once. Broader study findings: Higher Inverse Simpson Index values in graft donor and pretransplant recipient predicted broader posttransplant TCR diversity. After transplant, recipient diversity fell while pathologically expanded clonotypes grew through day 180. No sorting was done, leaving CD4 and CD8 contributions mixed.

The chain joins TRBV18 to TRBJ1-3, with TRBD1 matching over 9 bases. The TCR was taken from a man over 45 in good health. Some clones in this sample may be carry-over from other donors' samples. What was sequenced was peripheral blood mononuclear cells. The DNA of the CDR3 is TGTGCCAGCTCACCGGGACAGGGAGGCGGAAACACCATATATTTT. Translating gives CASSPGQGGGNTIYF. Using reference TRBV18 and TRBJ1-3 for the parts outside the CDR3, the full variable domain is NAGVMQNPRHLVRRRGQEARLRCSPMKGHSHVYWYRQLPEEGLKFMVYLQKENIIDESGMPKERFSAEFPKEGPSILRIQQVVRGDSAAYFCASSPGQGGGNTIYFGEGSWLTVV.